This T cell receptor beta chain was found in a study of shared clonotypes between healthy human individuals. The donor cohort consisted entirely of Caucasian adults residing in Nashville, Tennessee. The V and J ends lost 1 base and 1 base respectively, with 7 bases between them. CDR1 and CDR2 from the germline V gene are SGHDN and FVKESK. The CDR3 consists of 15 residues. Measured with immunoSEQ multiplex PCR; TCRdb has only the in-frame clones, and not every one. The data contain about 2.3 million clones, roughly 90% of them seen just once; the ten biggest clones take up 0.37%. This TCR came from a young man in good health. Some clones in this sample may be carry-over from other donors' samples. Sequencing was done on a sample of naive CD4+ T cells from PBMCs. Indicated subset: CD45RA+ positively selected. The chain is built from TRBV14 and TRBJ2-2; D not certain. CDR3 in DNA: TGTGCCAGCAGCCAAGTGGCTGGGAACACCGGGGAGCTGTTTTTT. Translation: CASSQVAGNTGELFF.